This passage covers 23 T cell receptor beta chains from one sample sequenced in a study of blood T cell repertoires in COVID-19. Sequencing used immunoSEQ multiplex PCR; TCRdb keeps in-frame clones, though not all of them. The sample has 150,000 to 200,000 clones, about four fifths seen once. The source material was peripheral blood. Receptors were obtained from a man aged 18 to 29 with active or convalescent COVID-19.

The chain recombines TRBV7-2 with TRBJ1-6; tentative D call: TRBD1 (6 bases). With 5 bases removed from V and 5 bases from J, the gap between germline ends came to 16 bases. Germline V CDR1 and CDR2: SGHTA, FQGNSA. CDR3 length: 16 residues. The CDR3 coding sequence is TGTGCCAGCAGCCCCAGGGGTCAGGGGAATAATTCACCCCTCCACTTT. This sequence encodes CASSPRGQGNNSPLHF.

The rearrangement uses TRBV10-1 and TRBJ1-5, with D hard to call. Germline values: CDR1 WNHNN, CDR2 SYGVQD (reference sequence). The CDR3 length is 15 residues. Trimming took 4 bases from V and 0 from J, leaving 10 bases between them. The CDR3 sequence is CASSAVLTSNQPQHF. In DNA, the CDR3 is TGCGCCAGCAGTGCGGTCCTTACTAGCAATCAGCCCCAGCATTTT.

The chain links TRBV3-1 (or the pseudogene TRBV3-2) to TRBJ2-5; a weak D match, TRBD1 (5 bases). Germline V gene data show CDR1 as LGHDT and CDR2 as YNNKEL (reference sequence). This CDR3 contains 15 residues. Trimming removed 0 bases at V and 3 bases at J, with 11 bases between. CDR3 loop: CASSQEGRVKETQYF. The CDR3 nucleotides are TGTGCCAGCAGCCAAGAAGGCAGGGTAAAAGAGACCCAGTACTTC.

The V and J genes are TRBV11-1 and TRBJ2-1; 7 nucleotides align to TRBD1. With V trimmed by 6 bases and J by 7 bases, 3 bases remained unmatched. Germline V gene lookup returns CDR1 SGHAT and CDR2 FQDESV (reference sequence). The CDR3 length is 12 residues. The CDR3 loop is CASRQTGNEQFF. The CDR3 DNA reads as TGTGCCAGCAGACAGACAGGGAATGAGCAGTTCTTC.

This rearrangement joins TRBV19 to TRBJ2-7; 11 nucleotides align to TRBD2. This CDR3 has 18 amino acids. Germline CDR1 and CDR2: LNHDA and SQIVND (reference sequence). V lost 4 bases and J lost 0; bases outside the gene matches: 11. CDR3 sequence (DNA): TGTGCCAGTAGTACTTCTAGCGGGGGGTCTCGAAACTCCTACGAGCAGTACTTC. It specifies CASSTSSGGSRNSYEQYF.

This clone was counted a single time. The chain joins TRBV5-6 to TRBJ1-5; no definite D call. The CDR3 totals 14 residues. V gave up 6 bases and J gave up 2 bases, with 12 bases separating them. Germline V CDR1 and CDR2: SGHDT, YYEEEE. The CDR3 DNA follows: TGTGCCAGCACCTTACTTGGGCGCAATCAGCCCCAGCATTTT. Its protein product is CASTLLGRNQPQHF.

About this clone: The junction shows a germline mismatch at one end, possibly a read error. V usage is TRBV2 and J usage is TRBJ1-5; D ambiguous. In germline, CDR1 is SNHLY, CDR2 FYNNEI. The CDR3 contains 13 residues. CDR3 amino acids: CASREEKQQPQHF. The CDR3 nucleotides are TGTGCCAGCAGAGAAGAGAAACAACAGCCCCAGCATTTT.

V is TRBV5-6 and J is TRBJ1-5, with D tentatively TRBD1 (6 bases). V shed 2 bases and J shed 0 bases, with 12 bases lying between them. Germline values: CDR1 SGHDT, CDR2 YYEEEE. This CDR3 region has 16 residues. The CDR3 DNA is TGTGCCAGCAGCTTCACAAGGACAGCTAGCAATCAGCCCCAGCATTTT. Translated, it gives CASSFTRTASNQPQHF.

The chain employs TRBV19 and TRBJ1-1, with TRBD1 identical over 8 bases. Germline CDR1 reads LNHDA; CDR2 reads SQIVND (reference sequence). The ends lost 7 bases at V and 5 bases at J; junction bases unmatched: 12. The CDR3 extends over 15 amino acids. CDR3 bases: TGTGCCAGTACTGCAAGGACAGGGCGTAAAACTGAAGCTTTCTTT. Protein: CASTARTGRKTEAFF.

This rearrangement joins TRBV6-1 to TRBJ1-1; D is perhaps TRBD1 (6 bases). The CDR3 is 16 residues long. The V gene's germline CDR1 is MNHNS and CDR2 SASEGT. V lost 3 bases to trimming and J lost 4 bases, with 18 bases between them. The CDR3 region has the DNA TGTGCCAGCAGTGAGGGGGCAGGGTTAGCTTGCACTGAAGCTTTCTTT. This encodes CASSEGAGLACTEAFF.

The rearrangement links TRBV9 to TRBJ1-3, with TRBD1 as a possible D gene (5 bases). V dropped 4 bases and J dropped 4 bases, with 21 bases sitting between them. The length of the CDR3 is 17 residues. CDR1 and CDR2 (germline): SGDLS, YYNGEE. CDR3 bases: TGTGCCAGCAGCTCCCTCGAGAGGGACTATCGGGGAAACACCATATATTTT. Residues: CASSSLERDYRGNTIYF.

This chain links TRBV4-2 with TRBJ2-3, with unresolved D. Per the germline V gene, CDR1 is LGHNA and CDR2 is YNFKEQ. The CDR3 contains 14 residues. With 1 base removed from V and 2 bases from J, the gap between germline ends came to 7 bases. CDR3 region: CASSQGRNTDTQYF. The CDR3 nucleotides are TGTGCCAGCAGCCAAGGGCGGAACACAGATACGCAGTATTTT.

CDR3 loop: CASSMSARDGSSYEQYF. CDR3 in DNA: TGTGCCAGCAGCATGTCGGCCCGGGACGGGAGCTCCTACGAGCAGTACTTC. The chain carries TRBV7-6 and TRBJ2-7; TRBD2 is a possible D gene (6 bases). This CDR3 region has 17 residues. Between the trimmed V and J ends, which lost 5 bases and 0 bases, there was a span of 20 bases. The germline CDR1 and CDR2 sequences are SGHVS and FNYEAQ.

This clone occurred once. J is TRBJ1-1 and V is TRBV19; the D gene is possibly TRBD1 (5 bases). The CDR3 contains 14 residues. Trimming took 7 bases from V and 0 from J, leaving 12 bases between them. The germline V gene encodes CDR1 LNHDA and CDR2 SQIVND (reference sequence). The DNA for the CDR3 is TGTGCCAGTAAACTCATAGGGGTGAACACTGAAGCTTTCTTT. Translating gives CASKLIGVNTEAFF.

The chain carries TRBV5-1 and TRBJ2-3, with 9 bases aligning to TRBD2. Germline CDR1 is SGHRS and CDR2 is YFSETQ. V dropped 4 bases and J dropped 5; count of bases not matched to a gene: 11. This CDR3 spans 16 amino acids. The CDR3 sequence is CASSRTGTSPGDTQYF. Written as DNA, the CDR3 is TGCGCCAGCAGCCGTACCGGGACTAGCCCCGGAGATACGCAGTATTTT.

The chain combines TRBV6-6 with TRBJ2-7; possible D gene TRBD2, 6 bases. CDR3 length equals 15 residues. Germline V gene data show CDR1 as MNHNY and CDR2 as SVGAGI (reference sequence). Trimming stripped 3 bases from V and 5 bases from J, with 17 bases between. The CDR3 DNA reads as TGTGCCAGCAGTTATTCGTGGGAGGCCAGGAACGAGCAGTACTTC. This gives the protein CASSYSWEARNEQYF.

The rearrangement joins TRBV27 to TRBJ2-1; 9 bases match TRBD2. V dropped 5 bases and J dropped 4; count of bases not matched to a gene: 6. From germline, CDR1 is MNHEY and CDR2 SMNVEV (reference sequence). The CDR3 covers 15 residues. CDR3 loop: CASSTGLAEYNEQFF. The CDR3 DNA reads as TGTGCCAGCAGTACGGGACTAGCCGAATACAATGAGCAGTTCTTC.

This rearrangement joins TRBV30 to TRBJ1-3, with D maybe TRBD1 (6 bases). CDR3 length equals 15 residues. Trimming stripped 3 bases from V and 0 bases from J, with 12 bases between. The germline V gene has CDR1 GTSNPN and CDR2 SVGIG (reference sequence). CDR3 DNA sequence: TGTGCCTGGAGAAGGACAGTGCTCTCTGGAAACACCATATATTTT. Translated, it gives CAWRRTVLSGNTIYF.

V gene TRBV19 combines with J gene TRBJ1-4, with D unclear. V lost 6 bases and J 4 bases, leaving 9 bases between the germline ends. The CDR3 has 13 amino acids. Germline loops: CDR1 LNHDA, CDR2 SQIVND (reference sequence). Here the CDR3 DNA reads TGTGCCAGTAGACAGAACCATAATGAAAAACTGTTTTTT. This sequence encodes CASRQNHNEKLFF.

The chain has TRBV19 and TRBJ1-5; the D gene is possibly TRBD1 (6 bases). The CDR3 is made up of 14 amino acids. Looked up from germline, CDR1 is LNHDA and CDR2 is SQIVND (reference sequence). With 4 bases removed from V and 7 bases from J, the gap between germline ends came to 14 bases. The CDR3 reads CASSRYRDGQPQHF. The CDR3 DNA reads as TGTGCCAGTAGTAGATACAGGGATGGCCAGCCCCAGCATTTT.

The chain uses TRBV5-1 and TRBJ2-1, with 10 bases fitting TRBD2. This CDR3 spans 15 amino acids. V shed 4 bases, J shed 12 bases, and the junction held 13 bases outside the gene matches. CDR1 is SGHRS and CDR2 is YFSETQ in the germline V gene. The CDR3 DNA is TGCGCCAGCAGCCACACGGGACTAGCGCTTCCTGGGCAGTTCTTC. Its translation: CASSHTGLALPGQFF.

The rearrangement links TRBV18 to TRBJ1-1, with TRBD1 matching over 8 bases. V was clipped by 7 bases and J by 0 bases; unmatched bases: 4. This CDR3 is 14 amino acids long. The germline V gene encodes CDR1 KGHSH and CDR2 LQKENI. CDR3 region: CASLQDRVNTEAFF. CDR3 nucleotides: TGTGCCAGCTTGCAGGACAGGGTGAACACTGAAGCTTTCTTT.

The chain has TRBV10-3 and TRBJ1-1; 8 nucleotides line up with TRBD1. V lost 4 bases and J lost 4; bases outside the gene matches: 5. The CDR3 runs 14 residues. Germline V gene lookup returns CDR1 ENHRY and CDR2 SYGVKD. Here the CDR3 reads CAISAGTGGTEAFF. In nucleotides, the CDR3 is TGTGCCATCAGTGCGGGGACAGGAGGCACTGAAGCTTTCTTT.